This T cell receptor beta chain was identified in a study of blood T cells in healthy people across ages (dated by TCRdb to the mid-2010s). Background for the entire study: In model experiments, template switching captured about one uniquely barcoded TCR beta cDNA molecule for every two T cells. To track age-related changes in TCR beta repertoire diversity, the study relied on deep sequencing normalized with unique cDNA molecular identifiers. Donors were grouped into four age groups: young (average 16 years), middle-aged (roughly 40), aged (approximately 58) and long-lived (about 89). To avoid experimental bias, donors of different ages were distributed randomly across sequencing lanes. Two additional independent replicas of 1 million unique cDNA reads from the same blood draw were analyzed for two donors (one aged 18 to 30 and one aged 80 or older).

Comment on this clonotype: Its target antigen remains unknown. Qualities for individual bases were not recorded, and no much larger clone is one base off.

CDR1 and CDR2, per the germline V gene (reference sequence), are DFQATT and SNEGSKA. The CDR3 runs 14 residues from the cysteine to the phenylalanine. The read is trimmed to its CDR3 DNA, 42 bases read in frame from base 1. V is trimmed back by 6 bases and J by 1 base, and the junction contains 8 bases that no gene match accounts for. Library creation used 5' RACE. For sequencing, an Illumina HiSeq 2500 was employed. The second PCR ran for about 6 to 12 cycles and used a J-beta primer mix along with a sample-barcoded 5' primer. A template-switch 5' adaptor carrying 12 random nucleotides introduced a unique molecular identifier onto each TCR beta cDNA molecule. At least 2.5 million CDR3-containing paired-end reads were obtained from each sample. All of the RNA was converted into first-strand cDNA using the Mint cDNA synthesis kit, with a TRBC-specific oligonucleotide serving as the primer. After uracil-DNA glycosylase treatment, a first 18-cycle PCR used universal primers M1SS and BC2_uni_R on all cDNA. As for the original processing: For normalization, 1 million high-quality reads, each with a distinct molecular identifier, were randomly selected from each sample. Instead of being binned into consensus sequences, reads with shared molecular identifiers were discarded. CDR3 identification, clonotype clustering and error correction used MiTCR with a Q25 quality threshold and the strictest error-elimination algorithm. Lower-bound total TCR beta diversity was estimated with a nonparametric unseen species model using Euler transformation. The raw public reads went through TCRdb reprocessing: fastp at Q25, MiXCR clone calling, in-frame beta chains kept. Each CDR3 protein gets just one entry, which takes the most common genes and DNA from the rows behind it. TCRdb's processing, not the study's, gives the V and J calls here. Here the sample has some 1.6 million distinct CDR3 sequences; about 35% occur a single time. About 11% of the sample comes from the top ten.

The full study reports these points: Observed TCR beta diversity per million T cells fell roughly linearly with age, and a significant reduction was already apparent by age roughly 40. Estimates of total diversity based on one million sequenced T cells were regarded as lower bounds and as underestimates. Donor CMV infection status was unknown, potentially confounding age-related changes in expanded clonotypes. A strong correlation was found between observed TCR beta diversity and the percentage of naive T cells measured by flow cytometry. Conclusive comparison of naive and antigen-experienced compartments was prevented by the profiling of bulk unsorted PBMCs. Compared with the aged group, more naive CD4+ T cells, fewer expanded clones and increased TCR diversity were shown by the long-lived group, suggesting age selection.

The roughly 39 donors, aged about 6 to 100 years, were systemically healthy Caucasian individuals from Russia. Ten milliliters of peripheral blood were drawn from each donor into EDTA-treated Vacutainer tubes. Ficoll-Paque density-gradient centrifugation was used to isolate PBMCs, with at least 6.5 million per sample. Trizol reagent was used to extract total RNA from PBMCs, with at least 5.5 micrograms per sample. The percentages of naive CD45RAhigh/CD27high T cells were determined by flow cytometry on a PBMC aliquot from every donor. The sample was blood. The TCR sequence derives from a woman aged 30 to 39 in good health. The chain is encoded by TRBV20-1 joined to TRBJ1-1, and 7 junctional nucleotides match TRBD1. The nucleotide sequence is TGCAGTGCCAGAATCGGGACAGCGAACACTGAAGCTTTCTTT. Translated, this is CSARIGTANTEAFF.